Each of the 12 T cell receptor beta chains below was sequenced from the same sample in a study of T cell responses to AZD1222 COVID-19 vaccine. Libraries were prepared by immunoSEQ multiplex PCR; TCRdb keeps only in-frame clonotypes and omits some of them. The table includes a few hundred thousand clones, approximately 95% detected once. The source was peripheral blood, collected on day 0 of AZD1222 vaccination. All receptors come from an adult in good health.

The chain employs TRBV7-9 and TRBJ2-7, with D possibly matching TRBD2 (5 bases). CDR1 and CDR2 from the germline V gene are SEHNR and FQNEAQ (reference sequence). The CDR3 consists of 14 residues. With 5 bases removed from V and 5 bases from J, the gap between germline ends came to 16 bases. The CDR3 region is CASSPSGPGDEQYF. CDR3 nucleotide sequence: TGTGCCAGCAGCCCCTCCGGGCCCGGGGACGAGCAGTACTTC. The entire variable domain, with the rest obtained from reference TRBV7-9 and TRBJ2-7, is as follows: DTGVSQNPRHKITKRGQNVTFRCDPISEHNRLYWYRQTLGQGPEFLTYFQNEAQLEKSRLLSDRFSAERPKGSFSTLEIQRTEQGDSAMYLCASSPSGPGDEQYFGPGTRLTVT.

The gene calls are TRBV19 and TRBJ2-7, with 9 bases fitting TRBD1. V shed 6 bases, J shed 6 bases, and the junction held 3 bases outside the gene matches. The germline V gene has CDR1 LNHDA and CDR2 SQIVND (reference sequence). The CDR3 runs to 12 residues. CDR3 in amino acids: CASSTTGGEQYF. The CDR3 DNA follows: TGTGCCAGTAGCACGACAGGGGGCGAGCAGTACTTC. Based on the CDR3 plus reference TRBV19 and TRBJ2-7, the full variable domain is DGGITQSPKYLFRKEGQNVTLSCEQNLNHDAMYWYRQDPGQGLRLIYYSQIVNDFQKGDIAEGYSVSREKKESFPLTVTSAQKNPTAFYLCASSTTGGEQYFGPGTRLTVT.

The genes are TRBV2 and TRBJ1-6, with D possibly TRBD1 on 5 matching bases. V lost 6 bases, J lost 0 bases, and 15 bases lay in between. The CDR3 covers 17 residues. Germline V gene data show CDR1 as SNHLY and CDR2 as FYNNEI. The CDR3, as DNA: TGTGCCAGCAGGAGGGGACTCCTGAGCTCCTATAATTCACCCCTCCACTTT. Its protein is CASRRGLLSSYNSPLHF.

About this clone: At one boundary the junction diverges from the germline segment, which might be a read error. In DNA form, the CDR3 reads TGTGCCAGCAGTTACTCGGGGAGACAGGTACATCAGGTGTTC. Translating it yields CASSYSGRQVHQVF. This sequence joins TRBV6-5 and TRBJ2-7, with D possibly TRBD1 on 6 matching bases. CDR3 length equals 14 residues. The germline gives CDR1 MNHEY, CDR2 SVGAGI.

V gene TRBV15 combines with J gene TRBJ1-1, with D unresolved. CDR3 length: 15 residues. Germline V lookup: CDR1 LNHNV, CDR2 YYDKDF (reference sequence). The germline V and J ends were trimmed by 8 bases and 1 base, with 17 bases remaining between them. CDR3 sequence (DNA): TGTGCCACCTCCTCTTCCCTCGGGAAGAACACTGAAGCTTTCTTT. It yields the protein CATSSSLGKNTEAFF.

V usage is TRBV28 and J usage is TRBJ2-7; D is possibly TRBD1 or TRBD2 (5 bases each). The V end was cut by 3 bases, the J end by 6 bases, with 15 bases between. The CDR3 extends over 14 amino acids. CDR1 MDHEN and CDR2 SYDVKM come from the germline V gene. CDR3: CASSFPGLTVEQYF. CDR3 nucleotide sequence: TGTGCCAGCAGTTTTCCGGGGCTTACCGTCGAGCAGTACTTC.

The chain carries TRBV28 and TRBJ2-5; perhaps D is TRBD1 or TRBD2 (6 bases each). Per germline, CDR1 MDHEN and CDR2 SYDVKM. Trimming took off 8 bases at V and 4 bases at J, with 14 bases between the two ends. The CDR3 contains 13 residues. The chain's CDR3 is CASEGGTRETQYF. The CDR3, as DNA: TGTGCCAGCGAAGGGGGGACAAGAGAGACCCAGTACTTC.

V gene TRBV2 combines with J gene TRBJ2-4; no clear D. Looked up from germline, CDR1 is SNHLY and CDR2 is FYNNEI. V was pared by 3 bases and J by 0 bases, with 6 bases between. CDR3 size: 14 residues. For the CDR3, the DNA is TGTGCCAGCAGTGACGGAATAGCCAAAAACATTCAGTACTTC. Encoded protein: CASSDGIAKNIQYF. Based on the CDR3 plus reference TRBV2 and TRBJ2-4, the full variable domain is EPEVTQTPSHQVTQMGQEVILRCVPISNHLYFYWYRQILGQKVEFLVSFYNNEISEKSEIFDDQFSVERPDGSNFTLKIRSTKLEDSAMYFCASSDGIAKNIQYFGAGTRLSVL.

The gene calls are TRBV6-2 or TRBV6-3 and TRBJ2-1; TRBD2 matches 10 bases. Trimming removed 6 bases from V and 7 bases from J; junction bases left unmatched: 9. Germline values: CDR1 MNHEY, CDR2 SVGEGT. CDR3 length: 15 residues. DNA for the CDR3: TGTGCCAGCAGCATACTAGCGGGGCGACGAAATGAGCAGTTCTTC. Its protein is CASSILAGRRNEQFF.

This chain joins TRBV18 and TRBJ1-3; D not certain. Germline lookup yields CDR1 KGHSH and CDR2 LQKENI. This CDR3 is 17 amino acids long. Trimming removed 5 bases at V and 2 bases at J, with 19 bases between. The CDR3 sequence: CASSRVTAPVTGNTIYF. CDR3 nucleotide sequence: TGTGCCAGCTCAAGAGTTACAGCTCCCGTAACTGGAAACACCATATATTTT.

This rearrangement joins TRBV3-1 (or the pseudogene TRBV3-2) to TRBJ2-3; TRBD2 agrees at 10 bases. The germline gives CDR1 LGHDT, CDR2 YNNKEL (reference sequence). CDR3 length: 18 residues. V was clipped by 1 base and J by 4 bases; unmatched bases: 11. The chain's CDR3 is CASSQGPLAGGGADTQYF. CDR3 nucleotide sequence: TGTGCCAGCAGCCAAGGTCCCTTAGCGGGGGGCGGGGCAGATACGCAGTATTTT.

The rearrangement links TRBV5-1 to TRBJ1-6; 8 bases are a match to TRBD1. V shed 5 bases and J 7 bases; nucleotides not matched to a gene: 5. The CDR3 is 14 amino acids. Germline CDR1 SGHRS, CDR2 YFSETQ. CDR3 bases: TGCGCCAGCAGTCGGGGACAGGAGAATTCACCCCTCCACTTT. Its translation: CASSRGQENSPLHF.